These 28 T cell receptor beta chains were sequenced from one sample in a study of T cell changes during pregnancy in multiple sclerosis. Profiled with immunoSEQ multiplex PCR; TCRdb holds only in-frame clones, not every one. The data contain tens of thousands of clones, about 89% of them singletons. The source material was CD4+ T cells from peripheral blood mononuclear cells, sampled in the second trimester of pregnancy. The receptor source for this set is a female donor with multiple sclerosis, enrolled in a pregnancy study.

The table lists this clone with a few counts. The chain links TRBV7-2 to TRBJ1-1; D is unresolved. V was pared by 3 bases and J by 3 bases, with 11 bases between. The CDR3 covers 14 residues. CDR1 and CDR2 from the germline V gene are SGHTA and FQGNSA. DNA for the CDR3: TGTGCCAGCAGCTTGAACGGGGTGGACACTGAAGCTTTCTTT. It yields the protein CASSLNGVDTEAFF.

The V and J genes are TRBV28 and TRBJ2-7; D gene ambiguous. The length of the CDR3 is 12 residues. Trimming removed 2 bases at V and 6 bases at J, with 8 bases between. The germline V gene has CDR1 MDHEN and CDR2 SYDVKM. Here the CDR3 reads CASSLRAGEQYF. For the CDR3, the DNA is TGTGCCAGCAGTTTACGCGCCGGCGAGCAGTACTTC.

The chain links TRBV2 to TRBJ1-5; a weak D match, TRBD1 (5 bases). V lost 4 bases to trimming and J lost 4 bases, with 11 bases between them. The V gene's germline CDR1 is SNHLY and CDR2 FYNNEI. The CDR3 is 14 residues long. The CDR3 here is CASSGTGKNQPQHF. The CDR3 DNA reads TGTGCCAGCAGTGGAACAGGCAAAAATCAGCCCCAGCATTTT.

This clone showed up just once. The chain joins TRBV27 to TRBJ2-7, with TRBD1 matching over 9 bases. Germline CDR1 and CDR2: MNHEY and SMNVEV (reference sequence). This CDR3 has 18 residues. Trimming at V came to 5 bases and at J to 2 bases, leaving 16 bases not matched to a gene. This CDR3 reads CASSGGTGPLTVAYEQYF. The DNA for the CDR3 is TGTGCCAGCAGTGGGGGGACAGGGCCGCTGACAGTTGCCTACGAGCAGTACTTC.

CDR3 region: CASSLSGSASGELFF. The CDR3, as DNA: TGTGCCAGCAGTCTTAGCGGGAGTGCGTCCGGGGAGCTGTTTTTT. V and J are TRBV7-3 and TRBJ2-2; 9 positions match TRBD2. The V gene's germline CDR1 is SGHTA and CDR2 FQGTGA. V lost 6 bases, J lost 6 bases, and 8 bases stayed unmatched. The CDR3 contains 15 residues.

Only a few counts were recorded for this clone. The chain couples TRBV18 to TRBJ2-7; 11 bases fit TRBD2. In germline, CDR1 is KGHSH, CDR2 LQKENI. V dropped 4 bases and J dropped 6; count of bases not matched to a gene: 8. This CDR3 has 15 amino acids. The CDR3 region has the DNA TGTGCCAGCTCACGTCGGACTAGCGGGTTCAGCGAGCAGTACTTC. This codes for CASSRRTSGFSEQYF.

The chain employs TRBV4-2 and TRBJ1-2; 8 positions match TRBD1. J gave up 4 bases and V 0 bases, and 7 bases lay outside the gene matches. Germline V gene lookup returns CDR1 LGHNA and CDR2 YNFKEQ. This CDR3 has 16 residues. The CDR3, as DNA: TGTGCCAGCAGCCAAGATCCCAGGGGGCTGCGCTATGGCTACACCTTC. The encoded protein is CASSQDPRGLRYGYTF.

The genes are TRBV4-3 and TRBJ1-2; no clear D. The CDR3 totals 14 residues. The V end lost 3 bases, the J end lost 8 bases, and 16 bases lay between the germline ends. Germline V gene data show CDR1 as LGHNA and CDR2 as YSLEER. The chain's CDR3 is CASSHPPGYQGYTF. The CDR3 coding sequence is TGCGCCAGCAGCCACCCACCGGGATACCAGGGCTACACCTTC.

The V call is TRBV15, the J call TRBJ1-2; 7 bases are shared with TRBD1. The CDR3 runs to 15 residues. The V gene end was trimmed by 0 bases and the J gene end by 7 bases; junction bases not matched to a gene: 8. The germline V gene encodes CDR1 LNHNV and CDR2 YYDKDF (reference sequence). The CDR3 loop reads CATSRDGGGWSGYTF. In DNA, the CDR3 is TGTGCCACCAGCAGAGATGGAGGGGGCTGGTCTGGCTACACCTTC.

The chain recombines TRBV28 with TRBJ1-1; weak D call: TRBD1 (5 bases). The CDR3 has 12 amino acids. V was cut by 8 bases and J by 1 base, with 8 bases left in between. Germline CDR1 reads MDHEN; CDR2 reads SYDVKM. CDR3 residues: CASLGANTEAFF. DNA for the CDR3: TGTGCCAGCTTAGGGGCGAACACTGAAGCTTTCTTT.

The CDR3 nucleotides are TGTGCCAGCTCGATGGCGGGAGGGTCCACAGATACGCAGTATTTT. Its translation is CASSMAGGSTDTQYF. V gene TRBV11-2 combines with J gene TRBJ2-3, with 9 positions matching TRBD2. CDR3 size: 15 residues. Germline assignment: CDR1 SGHAT and CDR2 FQNNGV. Trimming removed 8 bases from V and 2 bases from J; junction bases left unmatched: 8.

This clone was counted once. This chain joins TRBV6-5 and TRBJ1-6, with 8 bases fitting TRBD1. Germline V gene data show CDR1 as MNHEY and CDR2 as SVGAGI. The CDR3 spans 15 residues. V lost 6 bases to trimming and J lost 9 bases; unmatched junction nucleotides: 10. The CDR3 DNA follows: TGTGCCAGCAGGGCCCCGGGACAGGAATCTTCACCCCTCCACTTT. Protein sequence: CASRAPGQESSPLHF.

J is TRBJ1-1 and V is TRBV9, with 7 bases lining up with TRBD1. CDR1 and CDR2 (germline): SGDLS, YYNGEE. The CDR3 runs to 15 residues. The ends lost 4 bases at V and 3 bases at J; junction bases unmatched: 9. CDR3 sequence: CASSLSRGADTEAFF. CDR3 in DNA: TGTGCCAGCAGCCTGAGCAGGGGGGCGGACACTGAAGCTTTCTTT.

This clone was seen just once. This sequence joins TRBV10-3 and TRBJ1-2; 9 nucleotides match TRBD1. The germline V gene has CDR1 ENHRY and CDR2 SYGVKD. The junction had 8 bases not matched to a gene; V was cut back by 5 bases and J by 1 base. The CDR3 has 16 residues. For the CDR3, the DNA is TGTGCCATCAGTAGCCGGGACAGGGTCGATAACTATGGCTACACCTTC. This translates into CAISSRDRVDNYGYTF.

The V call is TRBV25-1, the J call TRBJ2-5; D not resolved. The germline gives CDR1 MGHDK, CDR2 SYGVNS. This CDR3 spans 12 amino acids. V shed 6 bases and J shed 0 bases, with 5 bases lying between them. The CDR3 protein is CASRRDQETQYF. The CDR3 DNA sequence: TGTGCCAGCAGGCGTGACCAAGAGACCCAGTACTTC.

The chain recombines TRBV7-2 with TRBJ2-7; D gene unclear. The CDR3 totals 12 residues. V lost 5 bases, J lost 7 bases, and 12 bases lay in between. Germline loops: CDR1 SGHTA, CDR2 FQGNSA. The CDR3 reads CASSPARFEQYF. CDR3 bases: TGTGCCAGCAGCCCTGCGAGGTTTGAGCAGTACTTC.

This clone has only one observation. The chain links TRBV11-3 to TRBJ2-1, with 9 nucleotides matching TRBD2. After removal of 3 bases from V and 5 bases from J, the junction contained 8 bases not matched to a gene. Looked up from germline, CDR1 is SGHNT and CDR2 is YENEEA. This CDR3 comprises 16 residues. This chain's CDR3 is CASSFGGGGAHNEQFF. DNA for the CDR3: TGTGCCAGCAGCTTCGGAGGCGGGGGGGCCCACAATGAGCAGTTCTTC.

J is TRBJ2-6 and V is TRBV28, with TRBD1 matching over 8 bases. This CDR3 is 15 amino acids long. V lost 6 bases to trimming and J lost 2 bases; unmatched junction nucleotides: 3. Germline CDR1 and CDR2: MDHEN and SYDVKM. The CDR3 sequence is CASSEQGAGANVLTF. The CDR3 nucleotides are TGTGCCAGCAGCGAACAGGGGGCTGGGGCCAACGTCCTGACTTTC. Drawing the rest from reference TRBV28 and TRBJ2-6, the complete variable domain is DVKVTQSSRYLVKRTGEKVFLECVQDMDHENMFWYRQDPGLGLRLIYFSYDVKMKEKGDIPEGYSVSREKKERFSLILESASTNQTSMYLCASSEQGAGANVLTFGAGSRLTVL.

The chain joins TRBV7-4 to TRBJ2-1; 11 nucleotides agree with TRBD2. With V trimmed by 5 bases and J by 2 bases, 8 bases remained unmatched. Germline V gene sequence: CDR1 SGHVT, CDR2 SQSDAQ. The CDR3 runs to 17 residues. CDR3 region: CASSAGLAAATYNEQFF. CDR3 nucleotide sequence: TGTGCCAGCAGCGCGGGACTAGCGGCCGCTACCTACAATGAGCAGTTCTTC.

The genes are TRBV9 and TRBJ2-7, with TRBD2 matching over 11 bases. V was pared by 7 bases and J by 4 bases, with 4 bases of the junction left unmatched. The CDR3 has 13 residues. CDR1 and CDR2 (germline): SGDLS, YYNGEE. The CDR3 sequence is CASGGTSGYEQYF. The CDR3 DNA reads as TGTGCCAGCGGGGGGACTAGCGGATACGAGCAGTACTTC.

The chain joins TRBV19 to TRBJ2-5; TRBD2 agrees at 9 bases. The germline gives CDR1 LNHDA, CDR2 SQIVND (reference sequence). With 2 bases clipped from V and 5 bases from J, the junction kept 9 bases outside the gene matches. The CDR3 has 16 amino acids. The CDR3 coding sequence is TGTGCCAGTAGTATACACCTGCCTAGCGGGGTCGAGACCCAGTACTTC. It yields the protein CASSIHLPSGVETQYF.

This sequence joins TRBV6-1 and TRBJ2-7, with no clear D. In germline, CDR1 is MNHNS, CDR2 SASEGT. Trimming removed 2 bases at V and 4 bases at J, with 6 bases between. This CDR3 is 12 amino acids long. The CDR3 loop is CASSEMEYEQYF. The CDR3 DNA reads TGTGCCAGCAGTGAAATGGAGTACGAGCAGTACTTC.

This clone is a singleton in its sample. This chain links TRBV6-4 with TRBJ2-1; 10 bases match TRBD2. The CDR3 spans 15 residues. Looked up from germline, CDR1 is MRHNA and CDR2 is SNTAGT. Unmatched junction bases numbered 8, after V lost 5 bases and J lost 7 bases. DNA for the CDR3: TGTGCCAGCAGTAACATAGCGGGAGGAGGTAATGAGCAGTTCTTC. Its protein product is CASSNIAGGGNEQFF.

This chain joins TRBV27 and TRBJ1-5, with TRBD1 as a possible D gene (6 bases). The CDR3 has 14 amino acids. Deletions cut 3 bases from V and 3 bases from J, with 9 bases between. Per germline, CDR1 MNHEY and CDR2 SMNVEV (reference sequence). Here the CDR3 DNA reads TGTGCCAGCAGTTTGAACAGGGTCAATCAGCCCCAGCATTTT. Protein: CASSLNRVNQPQHF.

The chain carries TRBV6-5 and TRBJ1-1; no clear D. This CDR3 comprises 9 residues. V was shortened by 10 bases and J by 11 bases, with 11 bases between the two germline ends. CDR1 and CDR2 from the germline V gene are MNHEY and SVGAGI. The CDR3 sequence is CATMGGAFF. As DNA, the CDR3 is TGTGCCACCATGGGAGGGGCTTTCTTT.

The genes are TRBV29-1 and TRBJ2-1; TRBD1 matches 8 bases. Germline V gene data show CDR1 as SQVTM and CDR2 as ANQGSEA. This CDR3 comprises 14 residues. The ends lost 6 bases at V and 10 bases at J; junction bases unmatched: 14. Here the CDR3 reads CSVKGQVTFNEQFF. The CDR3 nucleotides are TGCAGCGTGAAGGGACAGGTTACGTTTAACGAGCAGTTCTTC.

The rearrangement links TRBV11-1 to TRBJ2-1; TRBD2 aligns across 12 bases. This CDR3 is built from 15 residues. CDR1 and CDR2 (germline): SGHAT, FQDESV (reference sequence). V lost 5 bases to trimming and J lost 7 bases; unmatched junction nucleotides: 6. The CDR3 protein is CASSLTSGSTNEQFF. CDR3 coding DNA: TGTGCCAGCAGCCTGACTAGCGGGAGTACGAATGAGCAGTTCTTC.

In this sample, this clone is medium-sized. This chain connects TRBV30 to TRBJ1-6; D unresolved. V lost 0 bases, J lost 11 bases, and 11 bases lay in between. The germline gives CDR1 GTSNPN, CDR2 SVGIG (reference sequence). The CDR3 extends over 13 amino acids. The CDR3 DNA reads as TGTGCCTGGAGTGTACAGTCAAAGACACCCCTCCACTTT. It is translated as CAWSVQSKTPLHF. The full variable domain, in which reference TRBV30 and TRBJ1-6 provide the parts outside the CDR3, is SQTIHQWPATLVQPVGSPLSLECTVEGTSNPNLYWYRQAAGRGLQLLFYSVGIGQISSEVPQNLSASRPQDRQFILSSKKLLLSDSGFYLCAWSVQSKTPLHFGNGTRLTVT.